Listed below are T cell receptor beta chains from one sample, sequenced in a study of blood T cell repertoires in COVID-19. Generated by immunoSEQ multiplex PCR, the TCRdb table keeps only in-frame clones and is missing some. Found here are roughly 180,000 clones, about 76% of them singletons; the top ten hold approximately 8.6%. The sample taken for sequencing was peripheral blood. Receptor source: a woman aged 50 to 60 with active or convalescent COVID-19. Each CDR3 is given with its conserved first and last residue. Fields, in order: V gene, clone size, J gene, D gene, CDR3 protein, CDR3 DNA. A D gene is named only where the DNA matches it firmly. The size of a clone is reported for some rows only, either as once, few or many, or as a class for expanded clones.

TRBV6-6	NA	TRBJ1-1	NA	CASTPPGRTEAFF	TGTGCCAGCACTCCCCCGGGTAGGACTGAAGCTTTCTTT
TRBV10-3	NA	TRBJ2-7	TRBD2	CAISPGTSTSSYEQYF	TGTGCCATCAGTCCCGGGACTAGCACCAGCTCCTACGAGCAGTACTTC
TRBV6-5	NA	TRBJ1-4	NA	CASSLRANEKLFF	TGTGCCAGCAGCCTCCGCGCTAATGAAAAACTGTTTTTT
TRBV7-2	NA	TRBJ1-2	TRBD1	CASSLTRTGTDGYTF	TGTGCCAGCAGCTTAACGAGGACAGGGACGGATGGCTACACCTTC
TRBV7-6	NA	TRBJ1-2	NA	CASSLVGPGGYTF	TGTGCCAGCAGCTTAGTAGGTCCGGGTGGCTACACCTTC
TRBV2	NA	TRBJ1-1	NA	CASSEARRNTEAFF	TGTGCCAGCAGTGAAGCGCGGAGAAACACTGAAGCTTTCTTT
TRBV6-5	NA	TRBJ1-6	NA	CASSSRTAYNSPLHF	TGTGCCAGCAGTTCCCGGACAGCTTATAATTCACCCCTCCACTTT
TRBV19	NA	TRBJ2-3	TRBD2	CASSSKRGGRDTQYF	TGTGCCAGTAGCTCGAAGCGGGGGGGCAGGGATACGCAGTATTTT
TRBV3-1/TRBV3-2	NA	TRBJ2-3	TRBD1	CASSQEGTGGPTDTQYF	TGTGCCAGCAGCCAAGAAGGGACAGGCGGTCCCACAGATACGCAGTATTTT
TRBV18	once	TRBJ1-2	TRBD1	CASSPGGQGNYGYTF	TGTGCCAGCTCACCAGGTGGACAGGGGAACTATGGCTACACCTTC
TRBV28	NA	TRBJ1-3	NA	CAGKQAIGNTIYF	TGTGCCGGTAAACAGGCGATCGGAAACACCATATATTTT
TRBV27	NA	TRBJ2-7	TRBD1	CASSSQGAGEQYF	TGTGCCAGCAGTTCCCAGGGGGCGGGTGAGCAGTACTTC
TRBV9	NA	TRBJ2-7	NA	CASSVSADISYEQYF	TGTGCCAGCAGCGTATCGGCGGATATCTCCTACGAGCAGTACTTC
TRBV10-3	NA	TRBJ2-1	TRBD2	CAISGLANEQFF	TGTGCCATCAGTGGACTAGCGAATGAGCAGTTCTTC
TRBV30	few	TRBJ1-2	TRBD1	CAWRWTGSYYGYTF	TGTGCCTGGAGGTGGACAGGGAGCTACTATGGCTACACCTTC
TRBV27	NA	TRBJ2-7	NA	CASSPSKGGHEQYF	TGTGCCAGCAGTCCATCCAAGGGGGGGCACGAGCAGTACTTC
TRBV14	NA	TRBJ2-7	NA	CASSRTAPGEQYF	TGTGCCAGCAGCCGAACAGCCCCGGGAGAGCAGTACTTC
TRBV30	NA	TRBJ1-2	TRBD1	CAWRRQGAGGYTF	TGTGCCTGGAGGCGACAGGGGGCAGGGGGCTACACCTTC
TRBV2	NA	TRBJ1-5	TRBD1	CASRMGQKDQPQHF	TGTGCCAGCAGGATGGGACAGAAGGATCAACCCCAGCATTTT
TRBV7-2	NA	TRBJ1-2	NA	CASSNSAGPRLYGYTF	TGTGCCAGCAGCAACTCCGCGGGGCCCCGCTTATATGGCTACACCTTC
TRBV4-3	NA	TRBJ1-1	NA	CASSQALHVNTEAFF	TGCGCCAGCAGCCAGGCCCTCCACGTGAACACTGAAGCTTTCTTT
TRBV3-1/TRBV3-2	NA	TRBJ2-7	TRBD2	CASSQGTSSFYEQYF	TGTGCCAGCAGCCAAGGGACTAGCTCATTCTACGAGCAGTACTTC
TRBV9	NA	TRBJ2-3	TRBD1	CASSIRDRESDTQYF	TGTGCCAGCAGCATCCGGGACAGGGAGTCAGATACGCAGTATTTT
TRBV6-5	NA	TRBJ1-1	TRBD1	CASSYSGDRATEAFF	TGTGCCAGCAGTTACTCGGGGGACAGGGCCACTGAAGCTTTCTTT
TRBV5-1	NA	TRBJ1-1	TRBD1	CASSPPGRGLNTEAFF	TGCGCCAGCAGCCCACCTGGCAGGGGGCTGAACACTGAAGCTTTCTTT
TRBV29-1	NA	TRBJ1-3	NA	CSVETGNSGNTIYF	TGCAGCGTTGAGACGGGAAATTCTGGAAACACCATATATTTT
TRBV7-2	NA	TRBJ2-3	NA	CASSLAGGGVTDTQYF	TGTGCCAGCAGCTTAGCTGGCGGCGGGGTCACAGATACGCAGTATTTT
TRBV29-1	NA	TRBJ1-2	NA	CSVEEDSSYGYTF	TGCAGCGTTGAAGAGGACTCAAGCTATGGCTACACCTTC
TRBV18	NA	TRBJ1-6	TRBD1	CASSPLQGGDSPLHF	TGTGCCAGCTCACCACTGCAGGGGGGCGATTCACCCCTCCACTTT
TRBV6-2/TRBV6-3	NA	TRBJ2-5	TRBD2	CASSRLAGDLYQETQYF	TGTGCCAGCAGCAGACTAGCGGGGGACCTGTACCAAGAGACCCAGTACTTC
TRBV24-1	NA	TRBJ1-1	TRBD1	CATSDGTGTEAFF	TGTGCCACCAGTGACGGGACAGGCACTGAAGCTTTCTTT
TRBV19	NA	TRBJ2-1	TRBD1	CASRDLAGGNEQFF	TGTGCCAGTAGGGACTTGGCAGGGGGCAATGAGCAGTTCTTC
TRBV3-1/TRBV3-2	NA	TRBJ1-3	NA	CASSQAQSGNTIYF	TGTGCCAGCAGCCAAGCGCAGTCAGGAAACACCATATATTTT
TRBV27	NA	TRBJ2-3	TRBD1	CASSLFPGDRAADTQYF	TGTGCCAGCAGTTTATTCCCCGGGGACAGGGCGGCAGATACGCAGTATTTT
TRBV4-3	NA	TRBJ2-3	NA	CASSPRVLSTDTQYF	TGCGCCAGCAGCCCCCGAGTCCTCAGCACAGATACGCAGTATTTT
TRBV9	NA	TRBJ1-1	TRBD1	CASSTGGTEAFF	TGTGCCAGTAGTACAGGGGGCACTGAAGCTTTCTTT
TRBV5-8	NA	TRBJ2-7	NA	CASSLNGRFYEQYF	TGTGCCAGCAGCTTGAATGGCAGGTTCTACGAGCAGTACTTC